The clone carrying this TCR beta chain was counted ten times or more. Its antigen is as yet unknown. This entry is derived from a study of T cell repertoires in cytomegalovirus infection. Germline assignment: CDR1 SGHTA and CDR2 FQGNSA. The CDR3 extends over 14 amino acids. The V end lost 8 bases, the J end lost 5 bases, and 16 bases lay between the germline ends. TCRdb re-called the reads through MiXCR, storing one row per CDR3 protein. The sample shows about 55,000 distinct CDR3 sequences, around 20% of them seen only once. The chain has TRBV7-2 and TRBJ2-1, with D possibly TRBD2 on 6 matching bases. The source was CD8+ T cells from cultured PBMCs, collected from culture after CMV antigen stimulation. This TCR was sampled from a human donor in good health (CMV status not recorded). Some clones in this sample may be carry-over from other donors' samples. The CDR3 loop reads CASARVDYDNEQFF. CDR3 nucleotide sequence: TGTGCCAGCGCCCGGGTGGACTATGACAATGAGCAGTTCTTC.